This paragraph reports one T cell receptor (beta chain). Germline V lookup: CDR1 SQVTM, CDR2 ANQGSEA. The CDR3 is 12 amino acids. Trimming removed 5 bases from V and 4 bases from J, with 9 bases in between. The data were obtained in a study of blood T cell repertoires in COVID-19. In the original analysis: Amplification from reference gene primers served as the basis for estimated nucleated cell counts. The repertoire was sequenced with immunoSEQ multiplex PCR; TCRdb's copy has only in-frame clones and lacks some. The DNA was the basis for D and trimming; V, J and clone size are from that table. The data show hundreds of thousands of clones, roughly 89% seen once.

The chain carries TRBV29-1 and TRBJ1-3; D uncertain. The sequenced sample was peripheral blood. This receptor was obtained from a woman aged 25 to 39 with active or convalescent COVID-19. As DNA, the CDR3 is TGCAGCGTTCAGGTTCAGGGAAACACCATATATTTT. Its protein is CSVQVQGNTIYF.